Listed below are T cell receptor beta chains from one sample, sequenced in a study of T cells after yellow fever vaccination. TCRdb used MiXCR to reprocess the 5' RACE reads, holding one entry per CDR3 protein. Among some 70,000 distinct CDR3 sequences listed, approximately 7% were seen once. The sequenced sample was CD8+ T cells sorted from PBMCs, obtained around 45 days after the first yellow fever vaccination. These receptors were collected from a man aged 18 to 30 who received the YFV17D yellow fever vaccine. CDR3s include the opening cysteine and the closing phenylalanine or tryptophan. Each record gives: clone size, J gene, D gene, V gene, CDR3 protein, CDR3 DNA. A D gene is named only where the DNA matches it firmly. Clone size, where shown, is once, few, many, or a class for clones that have expanded.

>few|TRBJ1-2|TRBD1|TRBV12-3/TRBV12-4
CASSGDRGAESNYGYTF
TGTGCCAGCAGTGGCGACAGGGGTGCGGAATCTAACTATGGCTACACCTTC
>many|TRBJ2-1|NA|TRBV4-1
CASSHSDGYVNEQFF
TGCGCCAGCAGCCACTCTGACGGATACGTTAATGAGCAGTTCTTC
>NA|TRBJ2-2|NA|TRBV23-1
CASSQSRGFSGRKNTGELFF
TGCGCCAGCAGTCAATCGAGAGGATTCTCCGGCAGAAAGAACACCGGGGAGCTGTTTTTT
>many|TRBJ1-5|NA|TRBV12-3/TRBV12-4
CASSLSGHLNQPQHF
TGTGCCAGCAGTTTATCGGGACACCTCAATCAGCCCCAGCATTTT
>few|TRBJ2-7|TRBD2|TRBV27
CASSLRTSGTYEQYF
TGTGCCAGCAGTTTAAGGACTAGCGGGACCTACGAGCAGTACTTC
>NA|TRBJ2-5|TRBD2|TRBV10-3
CAISEFALGGGETQYF
TGTGCCATCAGTGAATTCGCTCTCGGGGGGGGAGAGACCCAGTACTTC
>NA|TRBJ1-2|NA|TRBV29-1
CSVELWGAGNYGYTF
TGCAGCGTTGAGTTGTGGGGGGCAGGGAACTATGGCTACACCTTC
>NA|TRBJ1-1|NA|TRBV5-4
CASHKGFGAEAFF
TGTGCCAGCCACAAGGGGTTTGGGGCTGAAGCTTTCTTT
>many|TRBJ2-1|TRBD2|TRBV7-2
CASSSGGSFYNEQFF
TGTGCCAGCAGCTCCGGGGGGTCATTCTACAATGAGCAGTTCTTC
>many|TRBJ1-5|NA|TRBV15
CATSRVSAVPQPQHF
TGTGCCACCAGCAGAGTGTCGGCAGTACCTCAGCCCCAGCATTTT
>many|TRBJ2-5|TRBD2|TRBV10-3
CAIRSSGQETQYF
TGTGCCATCAGATCTAGCGGACAAGAGACCCAGTACTTC
>few|TRBJ2-7|NA|TRBV29-1
CSAYTLTYEQYF
TGCAGCGCTTACACACTAACCTACGAGCAGTACTTC
>NA|TRBJ2-1|NA|TRBV2
CALCPPRASPNNEQFF
TGTGCCCTCTGTCCCCCCAGGGCTAGCCCTAACAATGAGCAGTTCTTC
>NA|TRBJ1-6|NA|TRBV5-5
CASSFIQYPNSPLHF
TGTGCCAGCAGCTTTATCCAGTACCCTAATTCACCCCTCCACTTT
>NA|TRBJ2-1|NA|TRBV28
CASSKGDNNYNEQFF
TGTGCCAGCAGCAAGGGGGACAACAATTACAATGAGCAGTTCTTC
>many|TRBJ1-5|TRBD1|TRBV6-2/TRBV6-3
CASSFTGAYRPQHF
TGTGCCAGCAGTTTCACAGGGGCGTATCGGCCCCAGCATTTT
>few|TRBJ2-5|NA|TRBV7-8
CASSPLRAGGLHQTQYF
TGTGCCAGCAGCCCACTACGAGCCGGGGGGCTTCATCAGACCCAGTACTTC
>once|TRBJ1-2|TRBD1|TRBV6-5
CASRQGAVGYTF
TGTGCCAGTCGACAGGGTGCGGTTGGCTACACCTTC
>many|TRBJ2-3|TRBD2|TRBV7-9
CASSWTRRADTQYF
TGTGCCAGCAGTTGGACTAGACGAGCAGATACGCAGTATTTT
>many|TRBJ2-3|NA|TRBV4-1
CASSSYRSTDTQYF
TGCGCCAGCAGCTCTTATAGGAGCACAGATACGCAGTATTTT
>many|TRBJ2-2|NA|TRBV4-3
CASSARDAGELFF
TGCGCCAGCAGCGCCAGGGATGCCGGGGAGCTGTTTTTT
>NA|TRBJ1-2|NA|TRBV5-4
CASTPSRFQRGYTF
TGTGCCAGCACCCCTTCTAGGTTCCAGAGGGGCTACACCTTC
>many|TRBJ1-1|NA|TRBV12-3/TRBV12-4
CASTAQGEPEAFF
TGTGCCAGTACGGCCCAGGGCGAACCTGAAGCTTTCTTT
>few|TRBJ1-1|TRBD1|TRBV19
CASSEQGITEAFF
TGTGCCAGTAGCGAACAGGGGATCACTGAAGCTTTCTTT
>many|TRBJ2-2|NA|TRBV7-2
CASSPFLTGELFF
TGTGCCAGCAGCCCCTTCCTCACCGGGGAGCTGTTTTTT
>few|TRBJ1-1|NA|TRBV7-8
CASSRGGAAEAFF
TGTGCCAGCAGCCGAGGAGGAGCAGCTGAAGCTTTCTTT
>many|TRBJ2-2|NA|TRBV11-2
CASSFGTGELFF
TGTGCCAGCAGCTTTGGGACCGGGGAGCTGTTTTTT
>many|TRBJ2-2|TRBD2|TRBV12-3/TRBV12-4
CASSRTSGGAVKRELFF
TGTGCCAGCAGCCGGACTAGCGGGGGGGCCGTCAAAAGGGAGCTGTTTTTT
>few|TRBJ2-2|TRBD1|TRBV29-1
CSVEEGGDREAGELFF
TGCAGCGTTGAAGAGGGTGGAGACAGGGAAGCCGGGGAGCTGTTTTTT
>many|TRBJ2-1|NA|TRBV12-3/TRBV12-4
CASSLGSYNEQFF
TGTGCCAGCAGTTTAGGCTCCTACAATGAGCAGTTCTTC
>many|TRBJ2-3|NA|TRBV5-1
CASSLGGRETDTQYF
TGCGCCAGCAGCTTGGGAGGTCGGGAAACAGATACGCAGTATTTT
>many|TRBJ2-1|NA|TRBV12-3/TRBV12-4
CASSLRTGNNEQFF
TGTGCCAGCAGTCTCCGGACGGGTAACAATGAGCAGTTCTTC
>NA|TRBJ2-3|NA|TRBV7-2
CASRDTDTQYF
TGTGCCAGCAGGGATACAGATACGCAGTATTTT
>NA|TRBJ2-1|NA|TRBV12-3/TRBV12-4
CASSFGRGPYNEQFF
TGTGCCAGCAGTTTCGGGCGGGGGCCGTACAATGAGCAGTTCTTC
>many|TRBJ1-3|NA|TRBV4-1
CASSSRDTGNTIYF
TGCGCCAGCAGCTCCCGGGACACTGGAAACACCATATATTTT
>NA|TRBJ1-1|TRBD1|TRBV6-2/TRBV6-3
CASSPQGVNTEAFF
TGTGCCAGCAGCCCACAGGGGGTGAACACTGAAGCTTTCTTT
>many|TRBJ1-2|NA|TRBV12-3/TRBV12-4
CASTPGGGYGYTF
TGTGCCAGCACTCCCGGGGGCGGCTATGGCTACACCTTC
>many|TRBJ2-5|TRBD2|TRBV12-3/TRBV12-4
CASSHVSGGEETQYF
TGTGCCAGCAGCCACGTGAGCGGGGGGGAAGAGACCCAGTACTTC
>few|TRBJ1-2|TRBD1|TRBV12-3/TRBV12-4
CASSEGGDRVSYGYTF
TGTGCCAGCAGTGAAGGTGGGGACAGGGTTTCCTATGGCTACACCTTC
>many|TRBJ2-1|NA|TRBV29-1
CSVEDLGKQFF
TGCAGCGTTGAAGATCTGGGGAAGCAGTTCTTC
>many|TRBJ1-2|TRBD1|TRBV24-1
CATGPRRNLWDRGSPYGYTF
TGTGCCACCGGCCCCCGTCGCAACCTATGGGACAGGGGATCCCCCTATGGCTACACCTTC
>many|TRBJ1-2|NA|TRBV4-1
CASSQGRGLRGYTF
TGCGCCAGCAGCCAAGGTAGGGGACTTCGTGGCTACACCTTC
>many|TRBJ1-4|NA|TRBV27
CASSFGAGGEKLFF
NA
>many|TRBJ2-1|NA|TRBV5-5
CASSFFRDTAFNEQFF
TGTGCCAGCAGCTTCTTCAGGGACACAGCTTTCAATGAGCAGTTCTTC
>many|TRBJ2-1|TRBD2|TRBV2
CATSRRATSGGAYEQFF
TGTGCCACCAGCAGAAGGGCGACTAGCGGGGGGGCTTATGAGCAGTTCTTC
>many|TRBJ1-5|NA|TRBV11-2
CASSSVFGYSNQPQHF
TGTGCCAGCAGCTCCGTATTTGGTTATAGCAATCAGCCCCAGCATTTT
>few|TRBJ2-5|NA|TRBV14
CASGLTGRARETQYF
TGTGCCAGCGGCTTGACAGGGAGGGCACGAGAGACCCAGTACTTC
>few|TRBJ1-1|NA|TRBV7-9
CASSFPREPKGWTEAFF
TGTGCCAGCAGCTTCCCCAGGGAACCCAAGGGGTGGACTGAAGCTTTCTTT
>NA|TRBJ1-5|TRBD1|TRBV12-3/TRBV12-4
CASSLWGQGANQPQHF
TGTGCCAGCAGCCTCTGGGGACAGGGGGCCAATCAGCCCCAGCATTTT
>few|TRBJ2-7|NA|TRBV7-6
CASSLEAGQYYEQYF
TGTGCCAGCAGCTTAGAGGCGGGGCAGTACTACGAGCAGTACTTC
>NA|TRBJ1-5|NA|TRBV12-3/TRBV12-4
CASSLYGGNQPQHF
TGTGCCAGCAGTCTTTACGGGGGCAATCAGCCCCAGCATTTT